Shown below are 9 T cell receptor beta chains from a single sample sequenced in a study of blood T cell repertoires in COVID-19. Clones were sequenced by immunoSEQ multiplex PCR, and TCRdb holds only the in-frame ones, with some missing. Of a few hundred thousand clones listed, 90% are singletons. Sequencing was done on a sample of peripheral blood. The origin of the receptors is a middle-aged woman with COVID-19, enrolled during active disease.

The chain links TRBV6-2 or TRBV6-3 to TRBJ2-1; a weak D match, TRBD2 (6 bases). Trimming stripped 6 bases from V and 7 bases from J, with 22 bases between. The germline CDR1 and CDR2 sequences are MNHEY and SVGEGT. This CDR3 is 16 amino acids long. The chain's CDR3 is CASSPHGGPVLNEQFF. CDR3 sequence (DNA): TGTGCCAGCAGCCCCCATGGAGGGCCCGTATTGAATGAGCAGTTCTTC.

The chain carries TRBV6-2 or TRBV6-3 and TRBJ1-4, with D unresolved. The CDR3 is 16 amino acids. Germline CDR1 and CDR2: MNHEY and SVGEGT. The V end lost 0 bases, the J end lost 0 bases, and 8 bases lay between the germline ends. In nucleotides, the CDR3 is TGTGCCAGCAGTTACTCGCGGTCCGCAACTAATGAAAAACTGTTTTTT. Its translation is CASSYSRSATNEKLFF.

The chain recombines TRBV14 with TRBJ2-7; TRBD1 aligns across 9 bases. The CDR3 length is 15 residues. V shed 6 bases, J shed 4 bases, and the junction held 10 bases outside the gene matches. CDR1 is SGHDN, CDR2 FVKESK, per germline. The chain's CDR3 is CASSEMGQGNYEQYF. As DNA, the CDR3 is TGTGCCAGCAGTGAGATGGGACAGGGCAATTACGAGCAGTACTTC.

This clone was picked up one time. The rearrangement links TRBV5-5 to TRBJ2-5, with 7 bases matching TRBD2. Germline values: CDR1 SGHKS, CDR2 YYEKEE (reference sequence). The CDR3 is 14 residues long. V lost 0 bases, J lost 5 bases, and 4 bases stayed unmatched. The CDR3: CASSLVTSYETQYF. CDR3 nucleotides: TGTGCCAGCAGCTTGGTGACTAGCTATGAGACCCAGTACTTC.

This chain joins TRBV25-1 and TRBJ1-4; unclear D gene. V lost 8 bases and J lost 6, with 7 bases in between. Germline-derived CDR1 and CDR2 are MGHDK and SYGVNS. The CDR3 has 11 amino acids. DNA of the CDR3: TGTGCCAGCGGAGGATATGAAAAACTGTTTTTT. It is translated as CASGGYEKLFF.

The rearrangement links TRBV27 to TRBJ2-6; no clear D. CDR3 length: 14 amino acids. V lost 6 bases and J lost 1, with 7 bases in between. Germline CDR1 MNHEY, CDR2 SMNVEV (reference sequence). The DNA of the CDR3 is TGTGCCAGCAGCTCCTTGTCTGGGGCCAACGTCCTGACTTTC. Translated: CASSSLSGANVLTF.

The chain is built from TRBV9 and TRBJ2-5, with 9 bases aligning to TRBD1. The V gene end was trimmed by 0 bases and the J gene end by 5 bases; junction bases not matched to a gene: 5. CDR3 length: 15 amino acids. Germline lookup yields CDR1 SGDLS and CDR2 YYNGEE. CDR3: CASSVGQGGVETQYF. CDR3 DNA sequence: TGTGCCAGCAGCGTAGGACAGGGGGGCGTTGAGACCCAGTACTTC.

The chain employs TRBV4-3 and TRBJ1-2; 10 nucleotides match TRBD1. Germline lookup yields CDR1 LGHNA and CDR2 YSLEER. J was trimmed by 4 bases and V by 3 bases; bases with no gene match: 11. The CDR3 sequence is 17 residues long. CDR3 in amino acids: CASSQTPTGGEGYGYTF. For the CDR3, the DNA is TGCGCCAGCAGCCAGACCCCGACAGGGGGCGAAGGCTATGGCTACACCTTC.

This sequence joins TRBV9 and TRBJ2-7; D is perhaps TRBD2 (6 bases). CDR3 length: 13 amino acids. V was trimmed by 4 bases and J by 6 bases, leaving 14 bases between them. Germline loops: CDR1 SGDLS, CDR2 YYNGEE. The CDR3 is CASSWRDKTEQYF. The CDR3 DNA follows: TGTGCCAGCAGCTGGAGGGATAAAACCGAGCAGTACTTC.